What follows describes a single T cell receptor beta chain. The data were obtained in a study of early T cells in non-severe SARS-CoV-2 infection. Germline CDR1 SQVTM, CDR2 ANQGSEA. CDR3 length: 14 amino acids. With 5 bases clipped from V and 4 bases from J, the junction kept 8 bases outside the gene matches. TCRdb passed the 5' RACE reads through MiXCR, listing each CDR3 protein once. This table has 70,000 or so distinct CDR3 sequences, roughly a tenth appearing once. The input for sequencing was whole blood, taken at baseline. The sequence derives from an adult who was a healthcare worker with PCR-confirmed SARS-CoV-2 infection or an uninfected control (not recorded which). The V call is TRBV29-1, the J call TRBJ2-3; 8 bases align to TRBD2. The CDR3 DNA sequence: TGCAGCGTTACGGACGGGGGGGCCTCAGATACGCAGTATTTT. Its protein is CSVTDGGASDTQYF.